This record covers a single T cell receptor beta chain. Deletions cut 5 bases from V and 2 bases from J, with 10 bases between. Germline V gene lookup returns CDR1 SGHTA and CDR2 FQGNSA. The CDR3 contains 15 residues. The data were produced by immunoSEQ multiplex PCR, yet TCRdb's version contains in-frame clones alone and is incomplete. This table has around 250,000 clones, 80% to 90% appearing once. This sample is part of a study of blood T cell repertoires in COVID-19. About the research overall: Sources were T cells, B-cell-depleted T cells, or PBMCs; the material itself was cDNA or gDNA.

Enrolled through a virtual design, the participants were between 18 and 89 years of age and came from about two dozen US areas. This clonotype was sampled from a man aged 30 to 39 with acute COVID-19. The V gene is TRBV7-2, the J gene TRBJ2-6; D is possibly TRBD1 (5 bases). Input material: PBMCs or T cells enriched from blood (not recorded which). CDR3: CASSQGFPGANVLTF. The CDR3 DNA reads as TGTGCCAGCAGCCAGGGTTTCCCTGGGGCCAACGTCCTGACTTTC.